This TCR beta chain was found in a study of blood T cell repertoires in COVID-19. Study summary: Sample material is recorded as cDNA or gDNA derived from T cells, B-cell-depleted T cells, or PBMCs.

CDR3 length: 17 amino acids. Germline V gene lookup returns CDR1 SGHRS and CDR2 YFSETQ. V gave up 0 bases and J gave up 7 bases; unmatched junction bases: 9. The data were produced by immunoSEQ multiplex PCR, yet TCRdb's version contains in-frame clones alone and is incomplete. The sample contains about 260,000 clones, around 93% of which appear only once. Individuals drawn from approximately 26 US areas were roughly 18 to 95 years old. Participant reports of clinical history set cohort assignment. Specimen: PBMCs or T cells enriched from blood (not recorded which). The receptor comes from a middle-aged man who had been exposed to COVID-19. The chain has TRBV5-1 and TRBJ2-1, with 11 bases matching TRBD2. Written as DNA, the CDR3 is TGCGCCAGCAGCTTGGTCGTACTAGCGGGAGTGGTGAATGAGCAGTTCTTC. Protein: CASSLVVLAGVVNEQFF. Filled out from reference TRBV5-1 and TRBJ2-1, the complete variable domain reads KAGVTQTPRYLIKTRGQQVTLSCSPISGHRSVSWYQQTPGQGLQFLFEYFSETQRNKGNFPGRFSGRQFSNSRSEMNVSTLELGDSALYLCASSLVVLAGVVNEQFFGPGTRLTVL.